This T cell receptor (beta chain) is drawn from a study of blood T cell repertoires in COVID-19. Assay: immunoSEQ multiplex PCR; the TCRdb copy retains only in-frame clones and omits some. Of 250,000 to 350,000 clones in the sample, roughly nine tenths were seen once. This CDR3 has 13 residues. In germline, CDR1 is KGHSH, CDR2 LQKENI. V was clipped by 4 bases and J by 3 bases, with 9 bases between them. Recovered status in Cohort 3 required two negative PCRs, clearance, or symptom resolution. Sequencing was carried out using PBMCs or T cells enriched from blood (not recorded which). This chain links TRBV18 with TRBJ1-1, with a tentative D call TRBD1 (5 bases). The TCR originated in a woman under 30 who had recovered from COVID-19. The CDR3 loop is CASSRLGDTEAFF. The CDR3 DNA reads TGTGCCAGCTCACGGTTAGGGGACACTGAAGCTTTCTTT.